This entry describes one TCR beta chain. Its antigen is still unknown. MiXCR, applied by TCRdb to the RT-PCR reads, yields one record per CDR3 protein. The sample consists of over 300,000 distinct CDR3 sequences, around a fifth of them appearing once. The CDR3 contains 17 residues. In germline, CDR1 is MGHRA, CDR2 YSYEKL. Germline trimming cut 0 bases from V and 3 bases from J; bases unmatched to any gene: 9. This entry comes from a study of response to subunit inactivated influenza vaccine. The study's findings and limits: Every seasonal influenza vaccination brings in few new T cells, the authors suggested.

The sequencing here drew on PBMCs from blood, taken approximately 22 months after vaccination. This TCR derives from a man aged 50 to 69 who received an inactivated influenza vaccine. This chain links TRBV4-1 with TRBJ2-7, with 9 bases lining up with TRBD2. CDR3 loop: CASSQEATSGFIYEQYF. In nucleotides, the CDR3 is TGCGCCAGCAGCCAAGAAGCGACTAGCGGATTTATCTACGAGCAGTACTTC.